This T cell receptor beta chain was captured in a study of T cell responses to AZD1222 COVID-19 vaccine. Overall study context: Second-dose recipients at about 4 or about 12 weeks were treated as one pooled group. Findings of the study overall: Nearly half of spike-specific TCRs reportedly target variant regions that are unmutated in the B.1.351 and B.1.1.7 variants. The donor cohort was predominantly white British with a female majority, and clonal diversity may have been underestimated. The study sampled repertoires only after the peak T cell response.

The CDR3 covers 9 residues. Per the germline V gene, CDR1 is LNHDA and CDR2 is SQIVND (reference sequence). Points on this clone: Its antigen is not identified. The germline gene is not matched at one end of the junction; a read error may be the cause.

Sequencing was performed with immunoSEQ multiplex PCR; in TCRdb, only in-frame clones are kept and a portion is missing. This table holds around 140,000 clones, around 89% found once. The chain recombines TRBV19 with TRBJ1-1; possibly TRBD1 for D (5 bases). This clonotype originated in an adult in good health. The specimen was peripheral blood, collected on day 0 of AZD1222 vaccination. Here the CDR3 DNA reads TGTGCCAGCTCTGAGACAGTTTCCTTT. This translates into CASSETVSF.